This T cell receptor (beta chain) was sequenced in a study of CD4 and CD8 cells across lung adenocarcinoma regions. Germline V gene lookup returns CDR1 MNHNS and CDR2 SASEGT. V was trimmed by 6 bases and J by 1 base, leaving 13 bases between them. The CDR3 is 16 amino acids. TCRdb reprocessed the PCR reads via MiXCR and lists one record per CDR3 protein. In the table there are approximately 13,000 distinct CDR3 sequences, roughly 47% of which are singletons. This clonotype was detected many times. The chain joins TRBV6-1 to TRBJ1-6; the D is unclear. This receptor was identified in a male donor with lung adenocarcinoma. The CD4 and CD8 labels of this study may be unreliable. The specimen was CD4+ T cells from the center of a lung tumor. The CDR3 nucleotides are TGTGCCAGCAGGAGGGATAGGAGATCCTATAATTCACCCCTCCACTTT. It codes for CASRRDRRSYNSPLHF.